This TCR beta chain appears in the sequencing data of a study of regulatory T cells in long-lasting Graves disease. Findings of the study overall: Favoring TRBV28, TRBJ1-2 and TRBJ2-5 was a feature seen in persistent disease. Results may be inaccurate due to the small sample size.

As to time point: persistent/refractory GD, antithyroid drugs over 5 years with positive TRAb. Scientists built the TCR library using RNA that was extracted from PBMCs. CDR3 size: 18 residues. Trimming pared 0 bases from V and 3 bases from J, leaving 18 bases between. Germline CDR1 MNHEY, CDR2 SMNVEV (reference sequence). In its sample, this clonotype was seen a few times. The antigen is not known. CDR3 regions were amplified by Arm-PCR using iRepertoire HTBI primers to build TCR beta libraries. TCRdb re-called the multiplex PCR reads through MiXCR, storing one row per CDR3 protein. The sample includes more than 300,000 distinct CDR3 sequences, around 23% of them seen just once.

This chain joins TRBV27 and TRBJ1-5; D is unresolved. The TCR originated in a woman in her thirties or forties with Graves disease. Sample: peripheral blood mononuclear cells (PBMCs), taken when the disease was refractory, from a patient treated with antithyroid drugs. CDR3 residues: CASSLSIPTRRVNQPQHF. Here the CDR3 DNA reads TGTGCCAGCAGTTTATCGATCCCGACCCGGAGGGTCAATCAGCCCCAGCATTTT.